This T cell receptor (beta chain) was observed in a study of blood T cell repertoires in COVID-19. Study-level background: Sites in the United States, Italy and Spain provided acute and convalescent COVID-19 samples.

In this sample, this clone turned up once. With 4 bases removed from V and 0 bases from J, the gap between germline ends came to 10 bases. Per the germline V gene, CDR1 is SEHNR and CDR2 is FQNEAQ (reference sequence). The CDR3 loop spans 15 amino acids. Clones were read by immunoSEQ multiplex PCR, and TCRdb kept only the in-frame ones, dropping some. The table includes about 95,000 clones, roughly 89% detected once. The chain is built from TRBV7-9 and TRBJ2-4, with D possibly matching TRBD1 (5 bases). This clonotype was obtained from a man in his sixties with COVID-19, enrolled during active disease. The sample comprised peripheral blood. CDR3 residues: CASSSRQLAKNIQYF. CDR3 DNA sequence: TGTGCCAGCAGCTCACGACAGCTAGCCAAAAACATTCAGTACTTC.